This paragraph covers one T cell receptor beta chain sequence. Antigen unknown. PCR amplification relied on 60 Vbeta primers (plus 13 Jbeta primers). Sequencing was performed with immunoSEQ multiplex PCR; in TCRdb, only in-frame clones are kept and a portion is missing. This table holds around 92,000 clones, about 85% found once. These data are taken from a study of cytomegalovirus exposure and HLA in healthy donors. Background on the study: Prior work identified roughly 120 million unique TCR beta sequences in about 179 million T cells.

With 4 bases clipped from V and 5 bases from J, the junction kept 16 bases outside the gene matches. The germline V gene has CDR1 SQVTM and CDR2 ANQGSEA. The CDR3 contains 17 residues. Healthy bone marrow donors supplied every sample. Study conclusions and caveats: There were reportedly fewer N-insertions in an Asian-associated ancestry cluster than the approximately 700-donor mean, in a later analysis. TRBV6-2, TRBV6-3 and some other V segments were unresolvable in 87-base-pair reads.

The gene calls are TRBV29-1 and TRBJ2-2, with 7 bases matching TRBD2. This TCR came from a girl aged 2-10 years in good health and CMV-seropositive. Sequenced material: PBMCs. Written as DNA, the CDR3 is TGCAGCGTTGCCGGTCTAGCGGCGATCCAGGGAACCGGGGAGCTGTTTTTT. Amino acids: CSVAGLAAIQGTGELFF.